In its sample, the clone carrying this T cell receptor (beta chain) was seen once. This entry comes from a study of blood T cell repertoires in COVID-19. The CDR3 totals 15 residues. Germline assignment: CDR1 SGHRS and CDR2 YFSETQ. After removal of 0 bases from V and 7 bases from J, the junction contained 2 bases not matched to a gene. Assay: immunoSEQ multiplex PCR; the TCRdb copy retains only in-frame clones and omits some. The sample yields 140,000 to 150,000 clones, approximately 87% seen once. This chain uses TRBV5-1 with TRBJ1-6, with 9 bases that match TRBD1. The clonotype was recovered from a woman aged 25-40 years with acute COVID-19. Sequenced sample: PBMCs or T cells enriched from blood (not recorded which). In nucleotides, the CDR3 is TGCGCCAGCAGCTTGGCCGGGACAGGGAATTCACCCCTCCACTTT. It codes for CASSLAGTGNSPLHF.